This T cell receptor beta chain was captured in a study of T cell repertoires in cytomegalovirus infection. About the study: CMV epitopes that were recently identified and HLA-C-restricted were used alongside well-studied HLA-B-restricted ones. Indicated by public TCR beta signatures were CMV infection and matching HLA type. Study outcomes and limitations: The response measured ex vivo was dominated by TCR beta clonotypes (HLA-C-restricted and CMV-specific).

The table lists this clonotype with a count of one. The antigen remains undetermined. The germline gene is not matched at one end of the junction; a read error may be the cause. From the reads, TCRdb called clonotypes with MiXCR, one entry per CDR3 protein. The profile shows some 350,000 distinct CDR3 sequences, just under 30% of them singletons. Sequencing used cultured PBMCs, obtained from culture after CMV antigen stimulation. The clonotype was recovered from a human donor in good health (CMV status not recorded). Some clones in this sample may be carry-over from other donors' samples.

CDR3 region: CACSSRQGQYF. The CDR3 DNA follows: TGTGCCTGCAGCTCGAGACAGGGCCAATACTTC. The J gene is TRBJ2-7, the V gene TRBV11-2; 7 nucleotides align to TRBD1. Germline V CDR1 and CDR2: SGHAT, FQNNGV. There are 11 residues in the CDR3.